This TCR beta chain was identified during a study of response to subunit inactivated influenza vaccine. General study points: Few new T cells, the authors suggested, are recruited by each seasonal influenza vaccination.

TCRdb reanalysed the RT-PCR reads using MiXCR and keeps one entry per CDR3 protein. Counted here are around 750,000 distinct CDR3 sequences, around 20% occurring once; the ten biggest clones make up 10% to 13%. This CDR3 region has 13 residues. Germline values: CDR1 LNHNV, CDR2 YYDKDF (reference sequence). This clonotype was recorded a few times. Antigen specificity is unknown. A read error may produce the germline difference seen at one junction end. The source material was PBMCs from blood, sampled 4 to 6 days after vaccination. This chain links TRBV15 with TRBJ2-1; D not resolved. The receptor was isolated from a man aged 45 to 65 who received an inactivated influenza vaccine. CDR3 DNA: TGTGCCACCAGCAGAGACCCCTACGATGAGCAGTTCTTC. This sequence encodes CATSRDPYDEQFF. Full variable domain (remainder filled in from reference TRBV15 and TRBJ2-1): DAMVIQNPRYQVTQFGKPVTLSCSQTLNHNVMYWYQQKSSQAPKLLFHYYDKDFNNEADTPDNFQSRRPNTSFCFLDIRSPGLGDTAMYLCATSRDPYDEQFFGPGTRLTVL.